The next 31 T cell receptor beta chains were all read from a single sample in a study of shared T cell receptors in the human thymus. The assay was immunoSEQ multiplex PCR, and TCRdb's table has in-frame clones only and misses some. The repertoire holds about 380,000 clones, over 90% seen once, with roughly 0.02% in the top ten. Material: thymocytes. All receptors come from a human donor.

The gene calls are TRBV18 and TRBJ2-7; 8 nucleotides match TRBD1. V was pared by 1 base and J by 3 bases, with 5 bases of the junction left unmatched. This CDR3 is built from 15 residues. Germline values: CDR1 KGHSH, CDR2 LQKENI. The CDR3 reads CASSPRYRGFYEQYF. The CDR3 DNA sequence: TGTGCCAGCTCACCACGATACAGGGGGTTCTACGAGCAGTACTTC.

This chain joins TRBV28 and TRBJ2-3; TRBD1 matches 9 bases. Unmatched junction bases numbered 18, after V lost 6 bases and J lost 8 bases. The CDR3 sequence is 17 residues long. Looked up from germline, CDR1 is MDHEN and CDR2 is SYDVKM. The CDR3 DNA reads as TGTGCCAGCAGCCGACCCGGGACAGGGCATTTCAAGGCTACGCAGTATTTT. Its translation is CASSRPGTGHFKATQYF.

This chain connects TRBV19 to TRBJ2-7; D ambiguous. CDR3 size: 13 residues. Germline values: CDR1 LNHDA, CDR2 SQIVND (reference sequence). V was pared by 0 bases and J by 2 bases, with 5 bases between. In DNA form, the CDR3 reads TGTGCCAGTAGTATAGAGAACACCTACGAGCAGTACTTC. The encoded protein is CASSIENTYEQYF. Full variable domain (missing parts from reference TRBV19 and TRBJ2-7): DGGITQSPKYLFRKEGQNVTLSCEQNLNHDAMYWYRQDPGQGLRLIYYSQIVNDFQKGDIAEGYSVSREKKESFPLTVTSAQKNPTAFYLCASSIENTYEQYFGPGTRLTVT.

The genes are TRBV5-4 and TRBJ1-2; maybe TRBD1 (5 bases). The ends were cut back, 5 bases at V and 6 bases at J, with 11 bases in the middle. Germline assignment: CDR1 SGHNT and CDR2 YYREEE (reference sequence). This CDR3 is 12 amino acids long. CDR3 region: CASRDRGDGYTF. CDR3 DNA: TGTGCCAGCAGGGACCGGGGGGATGGCTACACCTTC.

This clone was detected once. This same CDR3 is encoded by further DNA sequences in the sample. The chain is built from TRBV5-1 and TRBJ2-7, with D possibly TRBD2 on 5 matching bases. The CDR3 totals 15 residues. V lost 0 bases to trimming and J lost 1 base, with 11 bases between them. In germline, CDR1 is SGHRS, CDR2 YFSETQ. CDR3 nucleotide sequence: TGCGCCAGCAGCTTGGCGGCGGGTCCGTCCTACGAGCAGTACTTC. Translated: CASSLAAGPSYEQYF. Using reference TRBV5-1 and TRBJ2-7 for the parts outside the CDR3, the full variable domain is KAGVTQTPRYLIKTRGQQVTLSCSPISGHRSVSWYQQTPGQGLQFLFEYFSETQRNKGNFPGRFSGRQFSNSRSEMNVSTLELGDSALYLCASSLAAGPSYEQYFGPGTRLTVT.

The rearrangement joins TRBV5-8 to TRBJ1-5, with 9 bases identical to TRBD1. After removal of 3 bases from V and 1 base from J, the junction contained 8 bases not matched to a gene. The CDR3 is 17 amino acids. CDR1 is SGHTS, CDR2 YDEGEE, per germline. CDR3 coding DNA: TGTGCCAGCAGCTCGATCCGGGACAGGGCGAGCAATCAGCCCCAGCATTTT. This encodes CASSSIRDRASNQPQHF.

This chain joins TRBV7-9 and TRBJ2-7; D perhaps matches TRBD2 (5 bases). The CDR3 is 14 residues long. Germline values: CDR1 SEHNR, CDR2 FQNEAQ (reference sequence). The V end lost 4 bases, the J end lost 2 bases, and 12 bases lay between the germline ends. The CDR3 spells CASSSTRVTYEQYF. The CDR3 DNA follows: TGTGCCAGCAGCTCAACGAGGGTTACCTACGAGCAGTACTTC.

In its sample, this clone was seen once. The gene calls are TRBV5-4 and TRBJ2-1, with TRBD1 identical over 9 bases. Per germline, CDR1 SGHNT and CDR2 YYREEE (reference sequence). CDR3 length equals 16 residues. V dropped 2 bases and J dropped 5; count of bases not matched to a gene: 8. CDR3 DNA sequence: TGTGCCAGCAGCTTCCATACGGGACAGGGCAACAATGAGCAGTTCTTC. Amino acid sequence: CASSFHTGQGNNEQFF.

V and J are TRBV14 and TRBJ1-1; no reliable D call. Trimming pared 7 bases from V and 11 bases from J, leaving 8 bases between. The CDR3 runs 9 residues. Germline loops: CDR1 SGHDN, CDR2 FVKESK. CDR3 region: CASTNLAFF. DNA for the CDR3: TGTGCCAGCACCAACCTGGCTTTCTTT.

V is TRBV19 and J is TRBJ2-4, with TRBD2 matching over 7 bases. The length of the CDR3 is 16 residues. V gave up 6 bases and J gave up 0 bases; unmatched junction bases: 8. Germline V CDR1 and CDR2: LNHDA, SQIVND (reference sequence). CDR3 DNA: TGTGCCAGTAGCCCACGGGGGGAGATAGCCAAAAACATTCAGTACTTC. Its translation: CASSPRGEIAKNIQYF.

The genes are TRBV27 and TRBJ1-4; tentative D call: TRBD1 (6 bases). The germline V and J ends were trimmed by 8 bases and 3 bases, with 25 bases remaining between them. The germline V gene has CDR1 MNHEY and CDR2 SMNVEV (reference sequence). This CDR3 contains 18 residues. The DNA for the CDR3 is TGTGCCAGCGGGTACCTCACAGGGCGAGGTATGGCTAATGAAAAACTGTTTTTT. It encodes CASGYLTGRGMANEKLFF.

The genes are TRBV5-1 and TRBJ1-5, with TRBD1 identical over 8 bases. The CDR3 sequence is 15 residues long. The germline gives CDR1 SGHRS, CDR2 YFSETQ. The trim removed 0 bases at V and 4 bases at J, leaving 3 bases unmatched. CDR3 protein: CASSLGDRTNQPQHF. The DNA for the CDR3 is TGCGCCAGCAGCTTGGGGGACAGGACGAATCAGCCCCAGCATTTT.

About this clone itself: An end of the junction does not agree with germline; a read error may underlie this. The rearrangement uses TRBV27 and TRBJ1-2; TRBD1 matches at 7 bases. The CDR3 is 14 amino acids. CDR1 is MNHEY, CDR2 SMNVEV, per germline (reference sequence). CDR3 DNA sequence: TGTGCCAGCGGTTTGCAAGGGGGCGACTATGGCTACACCTTC. This gives the protein CASGLQGGDYGYTF.

V usage is TRBV25-1 and J usage is TRBJ1-2; no definite D call. V lost 3 bases and J 4 bases, leaving 6 bases between the germline ends. CDR3 size: 12 residues. Germline V gene lookup returns CDR1 MGHDK and CDR2 SYGVNS. The DNA of the CDR3 is TGTGCCAGCAGTGATGCTTTCTATGGCTACACCTTC. This encodes CASSDAFYGYTF.

The chain is built from TRBV4-3 and TRBJ1-1; 8 bases line up with TRBD1. The CDR3 extends over 14 amino acids. V dropped 5 bases and J dropped 4; count of bases not matched to a gene: 6. Germline CDR1 LGHNA, CDR2 YSLEER. The CDR3 sequence: CASSLGQGTTEAFF. The CDR3 coding sequence is TGCGCCAGCAGCTTAGGACAGGGTACCACTGAAGCTTTCTTT.

This rearrangement joins TRBV5-4 to TRBJ2-3, with D perhaps assigned TRBD1 or TRBD2 (5 bases each). The CDR3 runs 16 residues. The V end was cut by 0 bases, the J end by 3 bases, with 14 bases between. Germline assignment: CDR1 SGHNT and CDR2 YYREEE (reference sequence). CDR3 DNA: TGTGCCAGCAGCTTGGTTGGGGGAGAGGGGACAGATACGCAGTATTTT. Translation gives CASSLVGGEGTDTQYF.

The DNA for the CDR3 is TGTGCCAGCTCACCACGGGACAGGGCGCCGCGAGGGCCCCAGCATTTT. Protein sequence: CASSPRDRAPRGPQHF. The rearrangement joins TRBV18 to TRBJ1-5; 9 bases agree with TRBD1. The germline CDR1 and CDR2 sequences are KGHSH and LQKENI. Trimming took 1 base from V and 9 from J; bases not matched to a gene: 10. The CDR3 spans 16 residues. Variable domain in full (rest from reference TRBV18 and TRBJ1-5): NAGVMQNPRHLVRRRGQEARLRCSPMKGHSHVYWYRQLPEEGLKFMVYLQKENIIDESGMPKERFSAEFPKEGPSILRIQQVVRGDSAAYFCASSPRDRAPRGPQHFGDGTRLSIL.

The chain joins TRBV9 to TRBJ1-1; 7 bases are a match to TRBD1. CDR1 SGDLS and CDR2 YYNGEE come from the germline V gene. This CDR3 region has 18 residues. J lost 0 bases, V lost 1 base, and 12 bases had no gene match. CDR3 DNA: TGTGCCAGCAGCGTAAATACCTCTCCAGGGGGTCTGAACACTGAAGCTTTCTTT. This translates into CASSVNTSPGGLNTEAFF.

V usage is TRBV28 and J usage is TRBJ1-5, with 9 bases fitting TRBD1. Germline assignment: CDR1 MDHEN and CDR2 SYDVKM. J lost 5 bases, V lost 7 bases, and 9 bases had no gene match. This CDR3 contains 15 residues. CDR3 coding DNA: TGTGCCAGCACCGAACCGGGACAGGGACATCAGCCCCAGCATTTT. Its protein product is CASTEPGQGHQPQHF.

The rearrangement links TRBV5-6 to TRBJ2-2, with 10 bases that match TRBD2. In germline, CDR1 is SGHDT, CDR2 YYEEEE. This CDR3 has 19 amino acids. The J segment lost 4 bases and the V segment lost 0 bases, leaving 12 bases of the junction unmatched. The CDR3 sequence: CASSLAEEREGVGTGELFF. CDR3 coding DNA: TGTGCCAGCAGCTTGGCCGAGGAGCGGGAGGGCGTCGGCACCGGGGAGCTGTTTTTT.

J is TRBJ2-7 and V is TRBV15; weak D call: TRBD2 (6 bases). Germline lookup yields CDR1 LNHNV and CDR2 YYDKDF (reference sequence). V shed 3 bases and J shed 0 bases, with 12 bases lying between them. The CDR3 contains 15 residues. CDR3 nucleotide sequence: TGTGCCACCAGCAGGAGGCGGGACCCCTCCTACGAGCAGTACTTC. This translates into CATSRRRDPSYEQYF.

This clone was seen a few times. This sequence joins TRBV7-9 and TRBJ1-2; D is ambiguous. Per germline, CDR1 SEHNR and CDR2 FQNEAQ (reference sequence). The CDR3 spans 12 residues. V lost 2 bases, J lost 5 bases, and 6 bases lay in between. CDR3 bases: TGTGCCAGCAGCTTATGGTTTTATGGCTACACCTTC. Its translation: CASSLWFYGYTF.

The V call is TRBV15, the J call TRBJ1-5; 7 nucleotides match TRBD1. In germline, CDR1 is LNHNV, CDR2 YYDKDF (reference sequence). This CDR3 region has 14 residues. With V trimmed by 3 bases and J by 3 bases, 2 bases remained unmatched. CDR3 DNA: TGTGCCACCAGCAGGGACAGGCCCAATCAGCCCCAGCATTTT. This codes for CATSRDRPNQPQHF.

This chain connects TRBV15 to TRBJ2-7, with 15 bases lining up with TRBD2. V shed 3 bases and J 3 bases; nucleotides not matched to a gene: 6. The CDR3 loop spans 17 amino acids. From germline, CDR1 is LNHNV and CDR2 YYDKDF (reference sequence). The CDR3 sequence is CATSSSWTSGRVYEQYF. CDR3 coding DNA: TGTGCCACCAGCAGCTCCTGGACTAGCGGGAGGGTCTACGAGCAGTACTTC.

The sample holds one count of this clone. The gene calls are TRBV29-1 and TRBJ2-5, with D unresolved. Germline V gene sequence: CDR1 SQVTM, CDR2 ANQGSEA. The V end lost 2 bases, the J end lost 5 bases, and 18 bases lay between the germline ends. The CDR3 has 15 residues. CDR3 loop: CSVETPTWVKETQYF. CDR3 nucleotides: TGCAGCGTTGAAACCCCAACGTGGGTCAAGGAGACCCAGTACTTC.

The chain employs TRBV30 and TRBJ2-1; 14 nucleotides match TRBD2. CDR1 and CDR2 (germline): GTSNPN, SVGIG (reference sequence). This CDR3 spans 19 amino acids. V lost 5 bases, J lost 4 bases, and 16 bases stayed unmatched. CDR3 region: CAWVPPRLAGGLGYNEQFF. CDR3 coding DNA: TGTGCCTGGGTACCTCCGAGACTAGCGGGAGGGCTGGGTTACAATGAGCAGTTCTTC.

J is TRBJ2-5 and V is TRBV7-6; 13 bases are shared with TRBD2. After removal of 7 bases from V and 2 bases from J, the junction contained 7 bases not matched to a gene. This CDR3 has 16 residues. Germline V gives CDR1 SGHVS, CDR2 FNYEAQ. CDR3 in amino acids: CASMPGTSGDQETQYF. The CDR3 DNA reads TGTGCCAGCATGCCAGGGACTAGCGGGGATCAAGAGACCCAGTACTTC.

This clone was picked up a small number of times. V usage is TRBV27 and J usage is TRBJ2-7; 9 bases map to TRBD2. Per germline, CDR1 MNHEY and CDR2 SMNVEV (reference sequence). The V segment lost 7 bases and the J segment 2 bases; nucleotides outside the gene matches: 6. The CDR3 length is 14 residues. The CDR3 protein is CASTRGRAPYEQYF. CDR3 sequence (DNA): TGTGCCAGCACTCGCGGGAGGGCCCCCTACGAGCAGTACTTC.

The chain carries TRBV7-3 and TRBJ1-4, with D possibly being TRBD1 (6 bases). CDR1 and CDR2 from the germline V gene are SGHTA and FQGTGA. This CDR3 contains 18 residues. Trimming took 5 bases from V and 2 from J, leaving 21 bases between them. CDR3 residues: CASSQLSLQGWTNEKLFF. The CDR3 DNA is TGTGCCAGCAGCCAATTGTCCCTACAGGGATGGACTAATGAAAAACTGTTTTTT.

The J gene is TRBJ2-3, the V gene TRBV30; D gene ambiguous. V was cut by 0 bases and J by 6 bases, with 13 bases left in between. The CDR3 length is 14 residues. Germline values: CDR1 GTSNPN, CDR2 SVGIG (reference sequence). Here the CDR3 DNA reads TGTGCCTGGAGTGTAGAACTCGTACGTGATACGCAGTATTTT. It translates to CAWSVELVRDTQYF.

V usage is TRBV7-2 and J usage is TRBJ1-2; TRBD1 might be the D (5 bases). Germline values: CDR1 SGHTA, CDR2 FQGNSA. Trimming stripped 5 bases from V and 6 bases from J, with 13 bases between. The CDR3 spans 13 residues. The CDR3 spells CASSPTCRDGYTF. In DNA, the CDR3 is TGTGCCAGCAGCCCCACATGCAGGGATGGCTACACCTTC. Variable domain in full (rest from reference TRBV7-2 and TRBJ1-2): GAGVSQSPSNKVTEKGKDVELRCDPISGHTALYWYRQSLGQGLEFLIYFQGNSAPDKSGLPSDRFSAERTGGSVSTLTIQRTQQEDSAVYLCASSPTCRDGYTFGSGTRLTVV.